Listed here are 2 T cell receptor beta chains from one sample, sequenced in a study of T cell clonotyping in hematopoietic cell transplantation. Method: immunoSEQ multiplex PCR; TCRdb's copy keeps in-frame clones and lacks some. The repertoire has some 29,000 clones, more than 85% of them found once; the top ten carry about 10%. Sequenced material: PBMCs, taken 100 days after allogeneic stem cell transplant. The receptors derive from a female patient in her fifties or sixties who had an allogeneic stem cell transplant from a related donor, so the T cells may come from the graft donor. Some clones in this sample may be carry-over from other donors' samples.

The rearrangement joins TRBV5-6 to TRBJ1-2; weak D call: TRBD1 (5 bases). Germline V gene data show CDR1 as SGHDT and CDR2 as YYEEEE. The germline V and J ends were trimmed by 4 bases and 8 bases, with 18 bases remaining between them. The CDR3 runs 14 residues. CDR3: CASSMRAGTEGYTF. The CDR3 region has the DNA TGTGCCAGCAGCATGCGCGCCGGGACGGAAGGCTACACCTTC.

This chain joins TRBV15 and TRBJ2-7; no clear D gene. Germline V gene data show CDR1 as LNHNV and CDR2 as YYDKDF (reference sequence). Trimming took off 0 bases at V and 2 bases at J, with 2 bases between the two ends. The CDR3 extends over 12 amino acids. CDR3 sequence reads: CATSRDPYEQYF. CDR3 DNA: TGTGCCACCAGCAGAGATCCCTACGAGCAGTACTTC.